The T cell receptor beta chain described here comes from a study of cytomegalovirus exposure and HLA in healthy donors. Study at large: From HLA-typed donors, an early data release held tens of millions of unique TCRs. Study-level results: Common viral pathogens seemed to be connected with several of the most significant clusters, according to a later analysis. Across donors, presence/absence analyses took sequencing depth to be roughly uniform.

This clone was counted only a few times. What it binds is unknown. Amplification used 60 Vbeta primers and 13 Jbeta primers. Methods used by the authors: Unique TCR beta chains numbered roughly 80 million in a later analysis, with about 9.9 million shared. Sequenced by immunoSEQ multiplex PCR; TCRdb stores in-frame clones only, minus some. V and J calls plus clone size are reproduced from that table; the DNA served to infer D and trimming. Here the sample spans approximately 140,000 clones, roughly 80% being singletons. The J segment lost 6 bases and the V segment lost 6 bases, leaving 9 bases of the junction unmatched. This CDR3 spans 15 amino acids. Germline CDR1 LNHDA, CDR2 SQIVND (reference sequence).

Sequenced input: PBMCs. The rearrangement joins TRBV19 to TRBJ1-5; the match to TRBD1 covers 9 bases. The TCR was taken from a man aged 35-49 years in good health and CMV-seropositive. The CDR3 loop is CASRGLDRGIQPQHF. The CDR3 DNA sequence: TGTGCCAGTAGGGGTTTGGACAGGGGCATTCAGCCCCAGCATTTT.